These 10 T cell receptor beta chains share one sample of origin, sequenced in a study of STAT5B mutations in CD4+ large granular lymphocyte leukemia. Profiled with immunoSEQ multiplex PCR; TCRdb holds only in-frame clones, not every one. The table records about 22,000 clones, around 76% of them present only once. Sequencing used CD4+ T cells from blood buffy coats. The receptors here all came from a human donor in good health.

The chain couples TRBV11-2 to TRBJ2-7; 7 nucleotides align to TRBD1. In germline, CDR1 is SGHAT, CDR2 FQNNGV. This CDR3 has 15 amino acids. J lost 2 bases, V lost 5 bases, and 9 bases had no gene match. DNA of the CDR3: TGTGCCAGCAGCCAAACCGGGACAGACACCTACGAGCAGTACTTC. It is translated as CASSQTGTDTYEQYF.

This clone was picked up one time. The chain joins TRBV2 to TRBJ2-7; D may match TRBD1 or TRBD2 (6 bases each). Trimming left V 7 bases short and J 1 base short, with 14 bases between. The CDR3 consists of 14 residues. Germline CDR1 is SNHLY and CDR2 is FYNNEI. The CDR3 DNA follows: TGTGCCAGCACAAGAGGGGGGATGTCCTACGAGCAGTACTTC. This gives the protein CASTRGGMSYEQYF.

The chain is built from TRBV19 and TRBJ2-1; 11 positions agree with TRBD2. J gave up 1 base and V 6 bases, and 5 bases lay outside the gene matches. CDR1 and CDR2 from the germline V gene are LNHDA and SQIVND (reference sequence). This CDR3 has 16 residues. This CDR3 is CASSLTSGRSYNEQFF. The CDR3 region has the DNA TGTGCCAGTAGCCTAACTAGCGGGAGATCCTACAATGAGCAGTTCTTC.

This chain links TRBV11-1 with TRBJ2-7, with TRBD1 matching over 8 bases. From germline, CDR1 is SGHAT and CDR2 FQDESV (reference sequence). CDR3 length equals 13 residues. J lost 3 bases, V lost 4 bases, and 2 bases had no gene match. The CDR3 DNA sequence: TGTGCCAGCAGCTACAGGGGGGTCTACGAGCAGTACTTC. Protein sequence: CASSYRGVYEQYF.

The V call is TRBV7-2, the J call TRBJ2-1; D not certain. V lost 5 bases and J lost 6, with 8 bases in between. CDR1 and CDR2 from the germline V gene are SGHTA and FQGNSA. The CDR3 consists of 12 residues. The CDR3 loop is CASSHPVNEQFF. Here the CDR3 DNA reads TGTGCCAGCAGCCACCCAGTCAATGAGCAGTTCTTC. The complete variable domain, with remaining parts taken from reference TRBV7-2 and TRBJ2-1, reads GAGVSQSPSNKVTEKGKDVELRCDPISGHTALYWYRQSLGQGLEFLIYFQGNSAPDKSGLPSDRFSAERTGGSVSTLTIQRTQQEDSAVYLCASSHPVNEQFFGPGTRLTVL.

The chain has TRBV7-3 and TRBJ2-2; possible D gene TRBD1, 6 bases. Trimming cost V 2 bases and J 7 bases, with 11 bases left between them. This CDR3 contains 14 residues. Per germline, CDR1 SGHTA and CDR2 FQGTGA. The CDR3 DNA follows: TGTGCCAGCAGCTTATCAGGGGTTAGCGGGGAGCTGTTTTTT. Translation: CASSLSGVSGELFF.

The rearrangement uses TRBV23-1 and TRBJ2-1; 9 bases line up with TRBD1. TRBV23-1 is labeled an ORF, and its function is uncertain. This CDR3 is 18 amino acids long. J lost 8 bases, V lost 2 bases, and 16 bases had no gene match. The CDR3 region has the DNA TGCGCCAGCAGTCAAAAAGGCGCTGGACAGGGGATTGAGGATGAGCAGTTCTTC. Translated: CASSQKGAGQGIEDEQFF.

The V and J genes are TRBV6-6 and TRBJ2-5, with D tentatively TRBD1 or TRBD2 (6 bases each). The CDR3 is 14 residues long. V was cut by 2 bases and J by 4 bases, with 11 bases left in between. The V gene's germline CDR1 is MNHNY and CDR2 SVGAGI (reference sequence). The CDR3 bases are TGTGCCAGCAGTTACGTGGGGGGCGGAGAGACCCAGTACTTC. Translating gives CASSYVGGGETQYF.

V gene TRBV30 combines with J gene TRBJ1-1; the D is unclear. CDR1 is GTSNPN and CDR2 is SVGIG in the germline V gene (reference sequence). V dropped 4 bases and J dropped 4 bases, with 10 bases sitting between them. This CDR3 contains 12 residues. Written as DNA, the CDR3 is TGTGCCTGGACCCGCGTGGCCACTGAAGCTTTCTTT. Encoded protein: CAWTRVATEAFF.

This sequence joins TRBV4-1 and TRBJ2-5; 14 bases map to TRBD2. This CDR3 comprises 19 residues. V lost 0 bases to trimming and J lost 5 bases; unmatched junction nucleotides: 11. Germline V gene sequence: CDR1 MGHRA, CDR2 YSYEKL. As DNA, the CDR3 is TGCGCCAGCAGCCAAGATTCCCCGACTAGCGGGGGGGCCTGGGAGACCCAGTACTTC. This codes for CASSQDSPTSGGAWETQYF.